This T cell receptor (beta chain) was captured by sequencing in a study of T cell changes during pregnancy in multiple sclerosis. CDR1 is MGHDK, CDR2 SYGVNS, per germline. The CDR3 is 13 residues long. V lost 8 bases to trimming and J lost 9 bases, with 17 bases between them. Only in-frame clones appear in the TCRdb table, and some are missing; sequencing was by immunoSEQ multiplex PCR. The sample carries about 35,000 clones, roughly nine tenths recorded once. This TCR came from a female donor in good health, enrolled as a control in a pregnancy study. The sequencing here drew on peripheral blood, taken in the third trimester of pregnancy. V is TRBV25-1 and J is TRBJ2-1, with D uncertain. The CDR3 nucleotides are TGTGCCAGCGGCGACCTCCGAAACAGTGAGCAGTTCTTC. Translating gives CASGDLRNSEQFF.